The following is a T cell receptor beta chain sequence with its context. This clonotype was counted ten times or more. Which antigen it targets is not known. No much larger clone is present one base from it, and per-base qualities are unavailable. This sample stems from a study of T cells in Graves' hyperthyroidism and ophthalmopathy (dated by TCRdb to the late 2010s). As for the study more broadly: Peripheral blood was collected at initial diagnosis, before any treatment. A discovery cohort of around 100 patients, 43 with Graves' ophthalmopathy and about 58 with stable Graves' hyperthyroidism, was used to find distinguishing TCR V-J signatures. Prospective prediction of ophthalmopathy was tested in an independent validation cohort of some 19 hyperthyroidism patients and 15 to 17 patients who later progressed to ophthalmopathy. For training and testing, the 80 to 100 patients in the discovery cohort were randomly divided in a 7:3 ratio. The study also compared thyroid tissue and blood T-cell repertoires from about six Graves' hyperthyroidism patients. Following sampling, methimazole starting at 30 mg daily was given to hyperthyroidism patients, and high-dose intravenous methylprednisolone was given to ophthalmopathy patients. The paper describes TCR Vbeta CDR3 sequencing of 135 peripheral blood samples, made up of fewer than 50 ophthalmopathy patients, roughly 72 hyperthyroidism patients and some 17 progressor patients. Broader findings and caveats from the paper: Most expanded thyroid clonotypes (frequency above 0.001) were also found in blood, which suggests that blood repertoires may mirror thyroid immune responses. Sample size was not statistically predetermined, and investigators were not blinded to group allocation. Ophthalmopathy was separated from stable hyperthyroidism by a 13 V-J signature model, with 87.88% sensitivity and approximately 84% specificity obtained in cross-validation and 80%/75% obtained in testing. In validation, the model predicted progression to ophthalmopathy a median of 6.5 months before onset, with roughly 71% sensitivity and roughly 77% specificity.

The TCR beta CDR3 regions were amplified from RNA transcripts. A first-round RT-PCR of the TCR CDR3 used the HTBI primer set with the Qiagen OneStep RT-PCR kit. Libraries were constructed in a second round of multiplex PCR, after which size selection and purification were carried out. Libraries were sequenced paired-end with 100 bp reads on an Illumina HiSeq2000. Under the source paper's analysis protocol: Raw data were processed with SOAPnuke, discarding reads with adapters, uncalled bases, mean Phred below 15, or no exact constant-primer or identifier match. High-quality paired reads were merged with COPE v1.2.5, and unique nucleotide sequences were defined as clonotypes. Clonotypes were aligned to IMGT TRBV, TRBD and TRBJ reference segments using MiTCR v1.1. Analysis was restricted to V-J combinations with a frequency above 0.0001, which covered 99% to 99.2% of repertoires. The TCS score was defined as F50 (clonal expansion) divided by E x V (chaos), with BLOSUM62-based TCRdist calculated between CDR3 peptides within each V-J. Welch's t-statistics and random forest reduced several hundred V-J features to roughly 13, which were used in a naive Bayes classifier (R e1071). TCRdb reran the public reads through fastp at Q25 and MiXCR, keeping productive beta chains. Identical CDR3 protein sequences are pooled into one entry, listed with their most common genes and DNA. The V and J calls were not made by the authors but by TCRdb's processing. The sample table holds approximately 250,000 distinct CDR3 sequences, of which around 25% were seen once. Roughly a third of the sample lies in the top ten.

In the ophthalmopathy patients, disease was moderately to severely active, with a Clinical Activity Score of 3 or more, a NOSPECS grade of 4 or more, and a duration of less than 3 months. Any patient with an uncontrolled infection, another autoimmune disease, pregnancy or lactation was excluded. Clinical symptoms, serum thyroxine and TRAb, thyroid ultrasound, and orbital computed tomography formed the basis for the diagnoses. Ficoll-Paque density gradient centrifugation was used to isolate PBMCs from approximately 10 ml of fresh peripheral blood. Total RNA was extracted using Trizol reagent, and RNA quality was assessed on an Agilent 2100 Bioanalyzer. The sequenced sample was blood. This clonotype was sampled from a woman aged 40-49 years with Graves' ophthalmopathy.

The CDR3: CASSTSTGNYGYTF. The DNA reads as follows: TGTGCCAGCAGCACCAGCACGGGGAACTATGGCTACACCTTC. The chain was built from TRBV7-9 and TRBJ1-2; there is no confident call for the D gene. From cysteine to phenylalanine, the CDR3 is 14 amino acids long. Solely the CDR3 DNA is kept, with 42 bases framed from the first base. The junction carries 12 bases between V and J, which are trimmed by 5 bases and 2 bases respectively. Via the germline V gene (reference sequence), CDR1 is SEHNR and CDR2 FQNEAQ.